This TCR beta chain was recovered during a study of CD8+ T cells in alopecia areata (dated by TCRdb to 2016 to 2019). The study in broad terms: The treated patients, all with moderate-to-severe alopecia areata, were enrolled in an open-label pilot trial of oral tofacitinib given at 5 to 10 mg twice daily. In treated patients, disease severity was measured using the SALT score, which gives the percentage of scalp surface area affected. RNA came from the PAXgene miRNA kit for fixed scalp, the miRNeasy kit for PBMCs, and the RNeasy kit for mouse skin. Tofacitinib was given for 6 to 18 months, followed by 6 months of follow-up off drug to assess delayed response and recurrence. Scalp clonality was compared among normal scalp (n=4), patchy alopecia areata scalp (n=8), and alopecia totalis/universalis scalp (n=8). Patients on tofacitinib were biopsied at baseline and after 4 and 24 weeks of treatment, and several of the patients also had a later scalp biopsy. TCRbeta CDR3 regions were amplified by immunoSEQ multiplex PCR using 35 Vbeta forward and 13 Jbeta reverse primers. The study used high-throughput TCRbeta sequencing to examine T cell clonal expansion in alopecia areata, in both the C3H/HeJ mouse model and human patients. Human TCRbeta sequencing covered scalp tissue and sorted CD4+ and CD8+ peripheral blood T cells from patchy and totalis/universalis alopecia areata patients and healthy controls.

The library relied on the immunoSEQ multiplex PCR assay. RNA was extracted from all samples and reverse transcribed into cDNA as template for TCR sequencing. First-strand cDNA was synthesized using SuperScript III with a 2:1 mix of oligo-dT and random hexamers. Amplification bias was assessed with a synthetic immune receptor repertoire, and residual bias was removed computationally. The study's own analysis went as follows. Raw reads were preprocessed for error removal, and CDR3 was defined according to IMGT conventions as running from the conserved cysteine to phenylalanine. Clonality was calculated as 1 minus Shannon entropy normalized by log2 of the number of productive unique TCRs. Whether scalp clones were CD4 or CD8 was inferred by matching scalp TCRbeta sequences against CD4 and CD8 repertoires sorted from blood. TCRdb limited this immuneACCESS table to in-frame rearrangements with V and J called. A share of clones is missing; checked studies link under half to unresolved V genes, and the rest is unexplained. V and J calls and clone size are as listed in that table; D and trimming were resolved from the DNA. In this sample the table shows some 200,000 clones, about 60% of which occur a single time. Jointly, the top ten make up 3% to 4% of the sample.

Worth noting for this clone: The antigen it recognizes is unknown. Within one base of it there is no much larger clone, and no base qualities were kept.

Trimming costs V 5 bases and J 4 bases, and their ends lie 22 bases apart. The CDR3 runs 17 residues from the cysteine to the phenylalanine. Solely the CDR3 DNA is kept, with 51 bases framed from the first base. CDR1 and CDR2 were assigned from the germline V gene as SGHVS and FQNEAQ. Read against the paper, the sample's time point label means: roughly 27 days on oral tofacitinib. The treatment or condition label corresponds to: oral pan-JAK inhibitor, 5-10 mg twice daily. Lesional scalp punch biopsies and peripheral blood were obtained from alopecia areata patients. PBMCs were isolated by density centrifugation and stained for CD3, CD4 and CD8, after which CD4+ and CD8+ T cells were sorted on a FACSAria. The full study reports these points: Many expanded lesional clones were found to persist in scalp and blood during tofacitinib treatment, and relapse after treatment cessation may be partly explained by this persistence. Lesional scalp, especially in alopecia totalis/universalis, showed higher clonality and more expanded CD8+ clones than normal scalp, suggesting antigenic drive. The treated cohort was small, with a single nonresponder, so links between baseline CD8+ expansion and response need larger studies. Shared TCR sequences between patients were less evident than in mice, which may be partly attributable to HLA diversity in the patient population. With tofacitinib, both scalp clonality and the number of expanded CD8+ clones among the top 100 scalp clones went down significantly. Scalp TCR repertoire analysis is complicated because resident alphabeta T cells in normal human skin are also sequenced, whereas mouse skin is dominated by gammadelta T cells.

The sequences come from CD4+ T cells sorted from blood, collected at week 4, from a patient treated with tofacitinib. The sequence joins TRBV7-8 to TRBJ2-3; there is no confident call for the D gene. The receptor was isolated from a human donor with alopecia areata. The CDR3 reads CASSPSRWSLSSDTQYF. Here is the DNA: TGTGCCAGCAGCCCGTCGCGATGGTCCCTTTCTTCAGATACGCAGTATTTT. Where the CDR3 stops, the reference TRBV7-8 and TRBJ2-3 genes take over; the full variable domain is GAGVSQSPRYKVAKRGQDVALRCDPISGHVSLFWYQQALGQGPEFLTYFQNEAQLDKSGLPSDRFFAERPEGSVSTLKIQRTQQEDSAVYLCASSPSRWSLSSDTQYFGPGTRLTVL.